The entry that follows covers one T cell receptor (beta chain) sequence. Assay used: immunoSEQ multiplex PCR; TCRdb lists only in-frame clones, some missing. The table includes approximately 32,000 clones, more than 85% detected once. Unmatched junction bases numbered 3, after V lost 5 bases and J lost 7 bases. The CDR3 has 14 residues. CDR1 is SNHLY and CDR2 is FYNNEI in the germline V gene. This specimen belongs to a study of T cell changes during pregnancy in multiple sclerosis. This TCR was recovered from a female donor with multiple sclerosis, enrolled in a pregnancy study. The rearrangement uses TRBV2 and TRBJ1-6; 9 bases are a match to TRBD1. The sample here was CD4+ T cells from peripheral blood mononuclear cells, taken in the second trimester of pregnancy. Here the CDR3 DNA reads TGTGCCAGCAGTTGGACAGGGGTCAATTCACCCCTCCACTTT. It specifies CASSWTGVNSPLHF.